One and the same sample provided the 3 T cell receptor beta chains below, sequenced in a study of blood T cell repertoires in COVID-19. The method was immunoSEQ multiplex PCR; TCRdb's version includes in-frame clones alone and lacks a portion of them. This table has under 200,000 clones, 82% appearing once. The specimen sequenced was peripheral blood. The receptors shown here come from a woman in her sixties with COVID-19, enrolled during active disease.

The chain carries TRBV27 and TRBJ1-4; D uncertain. CDR1 is MNHEY, CDR2 SMNVEV, per germline (reference sequence). The CDR3 contains 14 residues. The ends were cut back, 3 bases at V and 8 bases at J, with 13 bases in the middle. CDR3 nucleotide sequence: TGTGCCAGCAGTTTTTTTGGTCGGGAAGAAAAACTGTTTTTT. It codes for CASSFFGREEKLFF. The variable domain in full, with the rest retrieved from reference TRBV27 and TRBJ1-4, is EAQVTQNPRYLITVTGKKLTVTCSQNMNHEYMSWYRQDPGLGLRQIYYSMNVEVTDKGDVPEGYKVSRKEKRNFPLILESPSPNQTSLYFCASSFFGREEKLFFGSGTQLSVL.

In this sample, this clone turned up many times. The V call is TRBV4-2, the J call TRBJ1-1, with 7 bases fitting TRBD1. This CDR3 region has 13 residues. Trimming removed 6 bases from V and 1 base from J; junction bases left unmatched: 2. Germline-derived CDR1 and CDR2 are LGHNA and YNFKEQ. This CDR3 reads CASSRDRNTEAFF. Written as DNA, the CDR3 is TGTGCCAGCAGTCGGGACAGGAACACTGAAGCTTTCTTT.

The chain recombines TRBV6-5 with TRBJ1-4; possibly TRBD1 for D (6 bases). Trimming removed 10 bases from V and 4 bases from J, with 13 bases in between. CDR3 length: 13 residues. Germline assignment: CDR1 MNHEY and CDR2 SVGAGI. The CDR3 nucleotides are TGTGCCACCAGAGGACAGAGTAATGAAAAACTGTTTTTT. Translating gives CATRGQSNEKLFF.